This T cell receptor (beta chain) was identified during a study of cytotoxic CD8 clonotypes in ibrutinib-treated CLL. Depth targeted 1 in 200,000 to 1 in 1 million T cells, averaging roughly 9.3x coverage per clonotype. Assay used: immunoSEQ multiplex PCR; TCRdb lists only in-frame clones, some missing. The data contain under 150,000 clones, over 75% of them seen just once; the ten biggest clones take up about 7.4%. CDR3 length: 12 amino acids. The germline CDR1 and CDR2 sequences are MDHEN and SYDVKM. Trimming removed 8 bases from V and 3 bases from J, with 11 bases in between. The receptor was derived from a human donor with chronic lymphocytic leukemia. Here the sequenced sample was PBMCs, taken after 36 months of ibrutinib treatment. The V and J genes are TRBV28 and TRBJ2-7, with a possible D match to TRBD1 (5 bases). The CDR3 loop reads CASWSRDYEQYF. In DNA, the CDR3 is TGTGCCAGCTGGAGCAGGGACTACGAGCAGTACTTC.